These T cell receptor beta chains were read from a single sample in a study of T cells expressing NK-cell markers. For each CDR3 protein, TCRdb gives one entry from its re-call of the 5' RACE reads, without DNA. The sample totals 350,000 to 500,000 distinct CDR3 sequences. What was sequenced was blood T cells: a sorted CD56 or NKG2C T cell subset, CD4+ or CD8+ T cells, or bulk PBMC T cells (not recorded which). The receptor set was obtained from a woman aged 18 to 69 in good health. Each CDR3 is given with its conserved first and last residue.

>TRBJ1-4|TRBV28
CASSLIDRAYGKLFF
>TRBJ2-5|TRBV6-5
CASSYSIASGGLSETQYF
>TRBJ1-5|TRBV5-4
CASSSDGGNQPQHF
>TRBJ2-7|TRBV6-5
CASSYSGTSIFEQYF
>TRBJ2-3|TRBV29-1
CSVGGGSTDTQYF
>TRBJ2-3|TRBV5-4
CASSRTGAGSTDTQYF
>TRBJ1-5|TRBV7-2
CASSLGSTGSIQPQHF
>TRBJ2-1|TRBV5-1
CASSQTGTLYNEQFF
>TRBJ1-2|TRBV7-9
CASSSPDRGHNYGYTF
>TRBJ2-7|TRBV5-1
CASSPGQGAYDQYF
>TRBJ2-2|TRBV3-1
CASSQDQRLAGDGELFF
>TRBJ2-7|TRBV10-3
CAISDRDRGHEQYF
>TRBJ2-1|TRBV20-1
CSARPRGGPRVYNEQFF
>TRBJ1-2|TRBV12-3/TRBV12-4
CASSSTGSWGGYTF
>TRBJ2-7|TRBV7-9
CASSSSGTVNEQYF
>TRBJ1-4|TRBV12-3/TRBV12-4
CASSLVKATNEKLFF
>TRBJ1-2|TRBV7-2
CASSLDAVGGYTF